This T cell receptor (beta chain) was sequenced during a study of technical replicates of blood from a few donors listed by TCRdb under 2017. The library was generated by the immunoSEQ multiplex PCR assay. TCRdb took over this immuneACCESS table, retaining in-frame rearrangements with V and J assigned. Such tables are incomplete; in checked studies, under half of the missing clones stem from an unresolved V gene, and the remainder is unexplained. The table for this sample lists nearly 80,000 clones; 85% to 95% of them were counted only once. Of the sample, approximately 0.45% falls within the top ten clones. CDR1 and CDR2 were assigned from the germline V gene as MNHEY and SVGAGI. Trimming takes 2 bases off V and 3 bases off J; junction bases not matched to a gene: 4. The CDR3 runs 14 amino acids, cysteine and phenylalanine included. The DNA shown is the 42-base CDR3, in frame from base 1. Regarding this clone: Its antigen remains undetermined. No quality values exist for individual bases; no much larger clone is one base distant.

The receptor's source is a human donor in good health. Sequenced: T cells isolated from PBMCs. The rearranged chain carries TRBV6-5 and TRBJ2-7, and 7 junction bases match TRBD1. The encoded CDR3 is CASSYGAGGYEQYF. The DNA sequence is TGTGCCAGCAGTTACGGGGCAGGGGGCTACGAGCAGTACTTC.